Listed below are T cell receptor beta chains from one sample, sequenced in a study of T cells in Graves' hyperthyroidism and ophthalmopathy. TCRdb called the multiplex PCR reads again in MiXCR, with one record for every CDR3 protein. The table lists some 600,000 distinct CDR3 sequences, 11% to 15% of them singletons, with around 5.4% in the top ten. The sequenced sample consisted of blood. The origin of the receptors is a woman in her 30s with Graves' hyperthyroidism that later progressed to Graves' ophthalmopathy. The CDR3 runs from the conserved cysteine through the conserved F or W. The D gene is left open where the match is weak. Some rows have no size entry. The others give once, few or many, or a class for an expanded clone.

TRBV2	many	.	TRBJ1-2	CASSEGQSSYGYTF	TGTGCCAGCAGTGAGGGTCAGTCCTCCTATGGCTACACCTTC
TRBV7-2	many	.	TRBJ2-7	CASSSWSFYEQYF	TGTGCCAGCAGTTCTTGGTCGTTCTACGAGCAGTACTTC
TRBV12-3/TRBV12-4	many	.	TRBJ2-4	CASSSTAAGRKNIQYF	TGTGCCAGCAGTTCCACCGCGGCAGGGAGGAAAAACATTCAGTACTTC
TRBV14	few	.	TRBJ2-5	CASSPNKGSGETQYF	TGTGCCAGCAGCCCTAACAAGGGGAGCGGGGAGACCCAGTACTTC
TRBV18	many	TRBD1	TRBJ1-6	CASSPQFLGGSGSPLHF	TGTGCCAGCTCACCACAGTTCCTAGGGGGCAGCGGATCACCCCTCCACTTT
TRBV19	once	.	TRBJ2-2	CASSNTGMLAGELFF	TGTGCCAGTAGCAATACAGGGATGTTGGCCGGGGAGCTGTTTTTT
TRBV6-1	many	TRBD1	TRBJ1-1	CASSEWRTGKNTEAFF	TGTGCCAGCAGTGAATGGAGGACAGGGAAGAACACTGAAGCTTTCTTT
TRBV28	many	.	TRBJ1-1	CASSLRAFEAFF	TGTGCCAGCAGTTTAAGGGCATTTGAAGCTTTCTTT
TRBV18	many	.	TRBJ1-3	CASFTDISSGNTIYF	TGTGCCAGCTTTACCGACATATCCTCTGGAAACACCATATATTTT
TRBV19	many	.	TRBJ1-5	CASSITNQPQHF	TGTGCCAGTAGTATTACCAATCAGCCCCAGCATTTT
TRBV12-3/TRBV12-4	many	.	TRBJ1-6	CASSPRGSSSYNSPLHF	TGTGCCAGCAGCCCTAGAGGGAGTAGCTCCTATAATTCACCCCTCCACTTT
TRBV24-1	many	.	TRBJ1-2	CATSDSGPYYGYTF	TGTGCCACCAGTGATTCGGGACCTTACTATGGCTACACCTTC
TRBV28	many	.	TRBJ1-3	CASSPGNTIYF	TGTGCCAGCAGTCCCGGAAACACCATATATTTT
TRBV4-3	few	.	TRBJ1-3	CASSQEGSSGNTIYF	TGCGCCAGCAGCCAAGAAGGCAGCTCTGGAAACACCATATATTTT
TRBV9	.	TRBD1	TRBJ2-1	CASSALTGTGSYNEQFF	TGTGCCAGCAGCGCCCTCACCGGGACAGGATCCTACAATGAGCAGTTCTTC
TRBV20-1	many	.	TRBJ2-7	CSARGRLYEQYF	TGCAGTGCTAGAGGCAGGTTGTACGAGCAGTACTTC
TRBV7-9	few	.	TRBJ1-1	CASSPNLGANTEAFF	TGTGCCAGCAGCCCTAACTTAGGAGCGAACACTGAAGCTTTCTTT